This T cell receptor (beta chain) stems from a study of CD8 T cells in Susac syndrome. The J segment lost 10 bases and the V segment lost 4 bases, leaving 7 bases of the junction unmatched. The CDR3 length is 13 residues. Germline CDR1 SQVTM, CDR2 ANQGSEA. Sequencing of TCR beta, carried out with a high-throughput approach, was applied to CD8+ and CD4+ T cells from the blood. Bulk CD8+ and CD4+ cells came from magnetic negative isolation; CD8+ TEMRA by FACS. The RNA input was about 0.5 to 1 ug, and it was reverse transcribed with random hexamers. A multiplex approach, immunoSEQ multiplex PCR, amplified TCR beta CDR3 across 54 Vbeta and 13 Jbeta. TCRdb processed the immunoSEQ multiplex PCR reads anew with MiXCR; each CDR3 protein has one entry. The sample contains a few hundred thousand distinct CDR3 sequences, 95% of which appear only once.

This TCR came from a human donor with multiple sclerosis. The sample was CD4+ T cells from PBMCs. V is TRBV29-1 and J is TRBJ2-1, with 10 bases lining up with TRBD2. The CDR3 sequence is CSVALAGVGEQFF. CDR3 coding DNA: TGCAGCGTTGCTCTAGCGGGAGTGGGAGAGCAGTTCTTC.